This T cell receptor beta chain was observed in a study of T cells in narcolepsy. Background on the study: Healthy controls were enrolled alongside patients with narcolepsy type 1 or type 2. Findings and limits, study-wide: Reportedly, autoreactive clonotypes were serially detected in patients' blood but not controls'. Autoreactive HCRT-specific and TRIB2-specific clonotypes were marked in same-patient CSF-versus-blood CD4+ comparisons.

This clone was counted only a few times. Its cognate antigen is unknown. Germline CDR1 and CDR2: LGHNA and YSLEER. V lost 0 bases to trimming and J lost 1 base; unmatched junction nucleotides: 4. The CDR3 is made up of 17 amino acids. Libraries were prepared by immunoSEQ multiplex PCR; TCRdb keeps only in-frame clonotypes and omits some of them. The sample includes roughly 8,100 clones, about 55% of them seen just once. Sequencing was carried out using CD45RA- memory CD8+ T cells from PBMCs. The clonotype originates from a human donor with narcolepsy. The chain couples TRBV4-3 to TRBJ2-2, with 8 positions matching TRBD2. The CDR3 spells CASSQDISGVNTGELFF. For the CDR3, the DNA is TGCGCCAGCAGCCAAGATATTAGCGGGGTGAACACCGGGGAGCTGTTTTTT.